The 15 T cell receptor beta chains reported below all come from one sample, sequenced in a study of blood T cells in healthy people across ages. Primed by a sample-barcoded 5' primer and a J-beta primer mix, a second PCR proceeded for roughly 7 to 11 cycles. TCRdb reprocessed the 5' RACE reads via MiXCR and lists one record per CDR3 protein. The sample has approximately 2,000,000 distinct CDR3 sequences, 39% seen once. The sequenced sample consisted of blood. These receptors all stem from a human donor in good health.

This chain joins TRBV7-8 and TRBJ2-3; D is unresolved. The CDR3 has 17 residues. The germline gives CDR1 SGHVS, CDR2 FQNEAQ. Trimming cost V 5 bases and J 0 bases, with 18 bases left between them. Here the CDR3 reads CASSLPLWVSSTDTQYF. Here the CDR3 DNA reads TGTGCCAGCAGCCTCCCTCTTTGGGTCTCTAGCACAGATACGCAGTATTTT.

The genes are TRBV20-1 and TRBJ2-3; D call uncertain. Germline CDR1 and CDR2: DFQATT and SNEGSKA (reference sequence). The CDR3 runs to 15 residues. The V and J ends lost 3 bases and 0 bases respectively, with 13 bases between them. The CDR3 protein is CSARLGLTSTDTQYF. In DNA, the CDR3 is TGCAGTGCTAGGCTCGGCCTGACTAGCACAGATACGCAGTATTTT.

This clonotype has only a few counts. This chain's CDR3 is CASSRGAGGLYEQYF. The CDR3 DNA follows: TGTGCCAGCAGCCGGGGGGCGGGGGGCCTCTACGAGCAGTACTTC. This chain connects TRBV7-2 to TRBJ2-7; 8 bases are a match to TRBD2. J lost 3 bases, V lost 5 bases, and 9 bases had no gene match. This CDR3 region has 15 residues. The germline V gene has CDR1 SGHTA and CDR2 FQGNSA.

The rearrangement links TRBV7-9 to TRBJ2-5; 7 bases are a match to TRBD1. The V gene's germline CDR1 is SEHNR and CDR2 FQNEAQ (reference sequence). J gave up 1 base and V 4 bases, and 12 bases lay outside the gene matches. The CDR3 consists of 17 residues. CDR3 DNA: TGTGCCAGCAGCTCCTACACCCGGGACAGAGTCCAAGAGACCCAGTACTTC. This sequence encodes CASSSYTRDRVQETQYF.

The chain's CDR3 is CASRPRPVWDSPLHF. Here the CDR3 DNA reads TGCGCCAGCAGACCTCGACCGGTATGGGATTCACCCCTCCACTTT. This sequence joins TRBV5-1 and TRBJ1-6, with D hard to call. Trimming took 5 bases from V and 8 from J, leaving 17 bases between them. Germline-derived CDR1 and CDR2 are SGHRS and YFSETQ. The CDR3 is 15 amino acids.

This chain links TRBV7-2 with TRBJ2-1, with 10 nucleotides matching TRBD1. Trimming at V came to 5 bases and at J to 14 bases, leaving 6 bases not matched to a gene. The CDR3 spans 12 residues. Germline V gene sequence: CDR1 SGHTA, CDR2 FQGNSA. The CDR3 sequence is CASSVDRGQEFF. Written as DNA, the CDR3 is TGTGCCAGCAGCGTCGACAGGGGGCAGGAGTTCTTC.

This chain links TRBV27 with TRBJ2-7; D is possibly TRBD1 (5 bases). The germline gives CDR1 MNHEY, CDR2 SMNVEV (reference sequence). The CDR3 is made up of 16 amino acids. Trimming stripped 0 bases from V and 3 bases from J, with 15 bases between. CDR3 bases: TGTGCCAGCAGTTTATCCCAGCAGGGTGGTCTCTACGAGCAGTACTTC. This gives the protein CASSLSQQGGLYEQYF.

The chain uses TRBV7-6 and TRBJ2-5, with 12 bases matching TRBD2. The V gene end was trimmed by 5 bases and the J gene end by 5 bases; junction bases not matched to a gene: 18. Per germline, CDR1 SGHVS and CDR2 FNYEAQ. The CDR3 extends over 19 amino acids. DNA of the CDR3: TGTGCCAGCAGCCCGTATCCCCCAGGACTAGCGGGGCCAACGGAGACCCAGTACTTC. The encoded protein is CASSPYPPGLAGPTETQYF.

The sample holds a few counts of this clonotype. The chain employs TRBV28 and TRBJ1-2; D may be TRBD1 (5 bases). The CDR3 has 16 amino acids. CDR1 is MDHEN, CDR2 SYDVKM, per germline. The V end lost 3 bases, the J end lost 0 bases, and 14 bases lay between the germline ends. The CDR3 is CASSLEGLRANYGYTF. Written as DNA, the CDR3 is TGTGCCAGCAGTTTGGAGGGGCTGAGGGCTAACTATGGCTACACCTTC.

This chain links TRBV5-4 with TRBJ1-1; 10 nucleotides match TRBD1. The germline CDR1 and CDR2 sequences are SGHNT and YYREEE (reference sequence). J lost 5 bases, V lost 4 bases, and 8 bases had no gene match. This CDR3 spans 15 amino acids. In nucleotides, the CDR3 is TGTGCCAGCAGCCATGGACAGGGGGTAAGGACTGAAGCTTTCTTT. Translating it yields CASSHGQGVRTEAFF.

This clonotype was observed a handful of times. The genes are TRBV9 and TRBJ1-3; D is ambiguous. The CDR3 is 14 amino acids. Deletions cut 0 bases from V and 0 bases from J, with 4 bases between. CDR1 is SGDLS and CDR2 is YYNGEE in the germline V gene. Here the CDR3 reads CASSVEGSGNTIYF. The DNA for the CDR3 is TGTGCCAGCAGCGTAGAAGGCTCTGGAAACACCATATATTTT.

The chain carries TRBV3-1 and TRBJ2-1; 8 nucleotides line up with TRBD2. Losses at the gene ends were 4 bases for V and 8 bases for J; bases not matched to a gene: 10. The CDR3 consists of 15 residues. From germline, CDR1 is LGHDT and CDR2 YNNKEL (reference sequence). CDR3 sequence: CASSPTSGKLDEQFF. CDR3 DNA: TGTGCCAGCAGCCCTACTAGCGGCAAACTGGATGAGCAGTTCTTC.

The rearrangement joins TRBV4-1 to TRBJ2-1; perhaps TRBD2 as D (5 bases). Per the germline V gene, CDR1 is MGHRA and CDR2 is YSYEKL. The V end lost 3 bases, the J end lost 0 bases, and 12 bases lay between the germline ends. The CDR3 is made up of 16 amino acids. CDR3: CASSQASSSSYNEQFF. Written as DNA, the CDR3 is TGCGCCAGCAGCCAGGCCTCTAGCAGCTCCTACAATGAGCAGTTCTTC.

This chain connects TRBV7-2 to TRBJ1-5; 7 positions match TRBD1. Germline V gene sequence: CDR1 SGHTA, CDR2 FQGNSA. Losses at the gene ends were 6 bases for V and 3 bases for J; bases not matched to a gene: 5. CDR3 length: 14 residues. In DNA form, the CDR3 reads TGTGCCAGCAGTCGTGGACAGGCCAATCAGCCCCAGCATTTT. This translates into CASSRGQANQPQHF. The entire variable domain, with the rest obtained from reference TRBV7-2 and TRBJ1-5, is as follows: GAGVSQSPSNKVTEKGKDVELRCDPISGHTALYWYRQSLGQGLEFLIYFQGNSAPDKSGLPSDRFSAERTGGSVSTLTIQRTQQEDSAVYLCASSRGQANQPQHFGDGTRLSIL.

This clonotype was counted only a few times. Here the CDR3 reads CASSLKPPPQETQYF. CDR3 in DNA: TGTGCCAGCAGCTTAAAACCCCCACCCCAAGAGACCCAGTACTTC. This chain connects TRBV7-3 to TRBJ2-5; the D is unclear. The CDR3 totals 15 residues. CDR1 is SGHTA and CDR2 is FQGTGA in the germline V gene. Trimming took off 1 base at V and 1 base at J, with 10 bases between the two ends. Full variable domain (outside the CDR3, taken from reference TRBV7-3 and TRBJ2-5): GAGVSQTPSNKVTEKGKYVELRCDPISGHTALYWYRQSLGQGPEFLIYFQGTGAADDSGLPNDRFFAVRPEGSVSTLKIQRTERGDSAVYLCASSLKPPPQETQYFGPGTRLLVL.